The rows below give T cell receptor beta chains drawn from one sample of a study of T cells in tuberculosis. Sequencing used immunoSEQ multiplex PCR; TCRdb keeps in-frame clones, though not all of them. The table includes 30,000 to 35,000 clones, 91% detected once. Sequenced: PBMCs. The receptor source for this set is a donor between 10 and 35 years old with latent tuberculosis or without tuberculosis infection. Each CDR3 is given with its conserved first and last residue. The D gene is left open where the match is weak. Clone size is given for some rows only: seen once, a few or many times, or a class if the clone is expanded.

J gene: TRBJ1-3
V gene: TRBV11-2
D gene: .
CDR3 length: 16
clone size: once
CDR3 protein: CASSSLRHSSGNTIYF
CDR3 DNA: TGTGCCAGCAGCTCTCTCCGACATTCCTCTGGAAACACCATATATTTT

J gene: TRBJ2-1
V gene: TRBV5-1
D gene: TRBD2
CDR3 length: 13
clone size: .
CDR3 protein: CASSLDSGGEQFF
CDR3 DNA: TGCGCCAGCAGCTTGGACAGCGGGGGTGAGCAGTTCTTC

J gene: TRBJ1-1
V gene: TRBV4-1
D gene: .
CDR3 length: 10
clone size: .
CDR3 protein: CATGTTEAFF
CDR3 DNA: TGCGCCACCGGGACAACTGAAGCTTTCTTT

J gene: TRBJ1-4
V gene: TRBV19
D gene: .
CDR3 length: 15
clone size: .
CDR3 protein: CASSRYEATNEKLFF
CDR3 DNA: TGTGCCAGTAGTCGGTACGAAGCAACTAATGAAAAACTGTTTTTT

J gene: TRBJ2-3
V gene: TRBV7-3
D gene: TRBD2
CDR3 length: 18
clone size: .
CDR3 protein: CASSAEAAGGPNTDTQYF
CDR3 DNA: TGTGCCAGCAGCGCCGAGGCGGCGGGGGGACCTAACACAGATACGCAGTATTTT

J gene: TRBJ2-1
V gene: TRBV5-4
D gene: TRBD2
CDR3 length: 14
clone size: .
CDR3 protein: CASSFGSGNSEQFF
CDR3 DNA: TGTGCCAGCAGCTTTGGTAGCGGGAACAGTGAGCAGTTCTTC

J gene: TRBJ2-4
V gene: TRBV19
D gene: .
CDR3 length: 16
clone size: once
CDR3 protein: CASSPRRGVRGNIQYF
CDR3 DNA: TGTGCCAGTAGTCCCCGCAGGGGGGTTCGGGGAAACATTCAGTACTTC

J gene: TRBJ1-4
V gene: TRBV9
D gene: .
CDR3 length: 16
clone size: .
CDR3 protein: CASSVDRGSPNEKLFF
CDR3 DNA: TGTGCCAGCAGCGTAGATAGGGGGTCCCCGAATGAAAAACTGTTTTTT

J gene: TRBJ1-4
V gene: TRBV6-1
D gene: TRBD1
CDR3 length: 14
clone size: few
CDR3 protein: CASRTGATNEKLFF
CDR3 DNA: TGTGCCAGCAGGACAGGGGCAACTAATGAAAAACTGTTTTTT

J gene: TRBJ2-6
V gene: TRBV19
D gene: TRBD2
CDR3 length: 14
clone size: once
CDR3 protein: CASSIRGEANVLTF
CDR3 DNA: TGTGCCAGTAGTATCCGGGGGGAGGCCAACGTCCTGACTTTC

J gene: TRBJ2-7
V gene: TRBV5-8
D gene: .
CDR3 length: 11
clone size: .
CDR3 protein: CASSFRNEQYF
CDR3 DNA: TGTGCCAGCAGCTTTCGTAACGAGCAGTACTTC

J gene: TRBJ2-4
V gene: TRBV7-2
D gene: TRBD2
CDR3 length: 16
clone size: .
CDR3 protein: CASSFTSGGSKNIQYF
CDR3 DNA: TGTGCCAGCAGTTTTACTAGCGGGGGGTCCAAAAACATTCAGTACTTC

J gene: TRBJ2-1
V gene: TRBV5-1
D gene: .
CDR3 length: 18
clone size: .
CDR3 protein: CASSRWTGALGGDNEQFF
CDR3 DNA: TGCGCCAGCAGCAGGTGGACAGGTGCCTTGGGAGGAGACAATGAGCAGTTCTTC

J gene: TRBJ1-1
V gene: TRBV5-4
D gene: .
CDR3 length: 10
clone size: once
CDR3 protein: CAAGLTEAFF
CDR3 DNA: TGTGCTGCGGGGCTCACTGAAGCTTTCTTT